Each of the 21 T cell receptor beta chains below was sequenced from the same sample in a study of T cells after yellow fever vaccination. Using its own MiXCR run on the 5' RACE reads, TCRdb lists one record per CDR3 protein. This sample yields about 240,000 distinct CDR3 sequences, of which 3.6% are seen a single time; roughly a fifth belongs to the top ten. The material was PBMCs, obtained 15 days after the yellow fever booster vaccination. The receptors were sampled from a man aged 18 to 29 who received the YFV17D yellow fever vaccine.

This clonotype was recorded at least ten times. V and J are TRBV6-5 and TRBJ2-3, with 13 bases that match TRBD2. V lost 6 bases and J lost 6; bases outside the gene matches: 6. This CDR3 region has 15 residues. Germline V lookup: CDR1 MNHEY, CDR2 SVGAGI. The CDR3 DNA follows: TGTGCCAGCAGACGGACTAGCGGGGGATCGGATACGCAGTATTTT. It translates to CASRRTSGGSDTQYF.

There are many counts of this clonotype. The gene calls are TRBV20-1 and TRBJ1-5; D might be TRBD1 (5 bases). Looked up from germline, CDR1 is DFQATT and CDR2 is SNEGSKA (reference sequence). This CDR3 contains 12 residues. V was pared by 5 bases and J by 8 bases, with 13 bases between. CDR3 amino acids: CSALRGGEPQHF. CDR3 in DNA: TGCAGTGCTCTGCGGGGGGGAGAGCCCCAGCATTTT.

The table lists this clonotype with many counts. The chain employs TRBV7-2 and TRBJ2-1; 10 bases fit TRBD2. With 5 bases clipped from V and 9 bases from J, the junction kept 7 bases outside the gene matches. The CDR3 extends over 14 amino acids. Germline V gene data show CDR1 as SGHTA and CDR2 as FQGNSA. For the CDR3, the DNA is TGTGCCAGCAGCGCGGGACTAGCGACTCCTGAGCAGTTCTTC. Its translation: CASSAGLATPEQFF. Full variable domain (outside the CDR3, taken from reference TRBV7-2 and TRBJ2-1): GAGVSQSPSNKVTEKGKDVELRCDPISGHTALYWYRQSLGQGLEFLIYFQGNSAPDKSGLPSDRFSAERTGGSVSTLTIQRTQQEDSAVYLCASSAGLATPEQFFGPGTRLTVL.

This clonotype came up many times. This chain joins TRBV7-8 and TRBJ2-1; D remains unclear. V lost 5 bases, J lost 7 bases, and 18 bases lay in between. Germline lookup yields CDR1 SGHVS and CDR2 FQNEAQ. This CDR3 comprises 15 residues. DNA of the CDR3: TGTGCCAGCAGCCTGGGTATAGGGATCGGGAATGAGCAGTTCTTC. It codes for CASSLGIGIGNEQFF.

This clonotype was seen at least ten times. The rearrangement uses TRBV5-1 and TRBJ2-3; possible D gene TRBD1, 5 bases. V lost 1 base to trimming and J lost 1 base, with 10 bases between them. The CDR3 is 15 residues long. Germline CDR1 is SGHRS and CDR2 is YFSETQ. CDR3 region: CASSLKQGGTDTQYF. The CDR3 DNA reads TGCGCCAGCAGCTTGAAGCAGGGTGGCACAGATACGCAGTATTTT.

In its sample, this clonotype was seen many times. The chain joins TRBV20-1 to TRBJ1-1; no clear D. Looked up from germline, CDR1 is DFQATT and CDR2 is SNEGSKA (reference sequence). The CDR3 consists of 14 residues. V was clipped by 6 bases and J by 4 bases, with 18 bases between them. CDR3 nucleotides: TGCAGTGCCAGGAGATTACGGCGGACCACTGAAGCTTTCTTT. Translating gives CSARRLRRTTEAFF.

This clonotype appeared many times. V usage is TRBV7-2 and J usage is TRBJ2-2, with 8 bases fitting TRBD2. Germline V gene data show CDR1 as SGHTA and CDR2 as FQGNSA. V lost 4 bases, J lost 5 bases, and 6 bases stayed unmatched. This CDR3 spans 15 amino acids. This CDR3 is CASSSPAGDTGELFF. CDR3 coding DNA: TGTGCCAGCAGCTCTCCAGCGGGGGATACCGGGGAGCTGTTTTTT.

At least ten counts were recorded for this clonotype. The chain has TRBV12-3 or TRBV12-4 and TRBJ2-7; no clear D gene. V shed 4 bases and J shed 7 bases, with 11 bases lying between them. The CDR3 runs to 12 residues. The CDR3 DNA sequence: TGTGCCAGCAGTTGGAACAACGGGGAGCAGTACGTC. This sequence encodes CASSWNNGEQYV.

This clonotype came up many times. The chain uses TRBV7-2 and TRBJ2-5; D remains ambiguous. This CDR3 is 11 amino acids long. Trimming took 7 bases from V and 7 from J, leaving 10 bases between them. Germline loops: CDR1 SGHTA, CDR2 FQGNSA. The CDR3 loop is CASKSVGTQYF. CDR3 sequence (DNA): TGTGCCAGCAAGTCAGTCGGGACCCAGTACTTC.

This clonotype was seen many times. The V gene is TRBV4-2, the J gene TRBJ2-2; 7 bases align to TRBD1. Germline CDR1 is LGHNA and CDR2 is YNFKEQ. This CDR3 region has 15 residues. Germline trimming cut 3 bases from V and 1 base from J; bases unmatched to any gene: 2. The CDR3, as DNA: TGTGCCAGCAGCCAGGGACAGTTGAACACCGGGGAGCTGTTTTTT. This encodes CASSQGQLNTGELFF.

This clonotype was recorded a few times. The rearrangement joins TRBV18 to TRBJ2-1, with TRBD2 matching over 14 bases. The CDR3 runs 17 residues. Trimming cost V 6 bases and J 4 bases; bases outside gene matches: 8. The V gene's germline CDR1 is KGHSH and CDR2 LQKENI. The CDR3 sequence is CASSHGTSGGRYNEQFF. The CDR3 DNA sequence: TGTGCCAGCTCGCACGGGACTAGCGGGGGACGATACAATGAGCAGTTCTTC.

In this sample, this clonotype turned up many times. J is TRBJ1-4 and V is TRBV20-1; no definite D call. Looked up from germline, CDR1 is DFQATT and CDR2 is SNEGSKA (reference sequence). Trimming shortened V by 0 bases and J by 4 bases, and 9 bases separated the two germline ends. This CDR3 has 14 residues. CDR3 sequence (DNA): TGCAGTGCTAGAGAAGTTGGCAGTAATGAAAAACTGTTTTTT. Its protein product is CSAREVGSNEKLFF.

This clonotype appeared many times. CDR3 sequence (DNA): TGTGCCAGCAGCCAAAAAGAGTCCTGGGGGATTAGCACAGATACGCAGTATTTT. It specifies CASSQKESWGISTDTQYF. The chain recombines TRBV12-3 or TRBV12-4 with TRBJ2-3, with D perhaps being TRBD1 or TRBD2 (5 bases each). The CDR3 extends over 18 amino acids. V dropped 6 bases and J dropped 0 bases, with 22 bases sitting between them.

This clonotype was counted at least ten times. The rearrangement joins TRBV10-3 to TRBJ2-1, with D maybe TRBD2 (6 bases). Trimming cost V 6 bases and J 1 base, with 7 bases left between them. Germline loops: CDR1 ENHRY, CDR2 SYGVKD. The CDR3 covers 13 residues. The CDR3 nucleotides read TGTGCCATCAGGGCGGGGTCCTACAATGAGCAGTTCTTC. This codes for CAIRAGSYNEQFF.

This clonotype was observed at least ten times. The CDR3 spells CASIRGFDTQYF. The DNA for the CDR3 is TGTGCCAGCATTCGAGGCTTCGATACGCAGTATTTT. The V call is TRBV2, the J call TRBJ2-3; D gene ambiguous. The CDR3 contains 12 residues. The ends were cut back, 7 bases at V and 6 bases at J, with 11 bases in the middle. CDR1 and CDR2 (germline): SNHLY, FYNNEI.

The chain links TRBV5-1 to TRBJ1-2; TRBD1 matches 8 bases. The CDR3 has 13 amino acids. Unmatched junction bases numbered 10, after V lost 9 bases and J lost 6 bases. CDR1 and CDR2 from the germline V gene are SGHRS and YFSETQ. CDR3 amino acids: CATTTGVKDGYTF. Written as DNA, the CDR3 is TGCGCCACTACGACAGGGGTCAAGGATGGCTACACCTTC.

Ten or more counts support this clonotype. This rearrangement joins TRBV20-1 to TRBJ1-2; no reliable D call. V was clipped by 2 bases and J by 1 base, with 5 bases between them. The CDR3 sequence is 12 residues long. CDR1 and CDR2 (germline): DFQATT, SNEGSKA (reference sequence). The chain's CDR3 is CSARSDNYGYTF. The CDR3 bases are TGCAGTGCTAGATCTGATAACTATGGCTACACCTTC.

There are many counts of this clonotype. The chain has TRBV7-9 and TRBJ2-7; D is uncertain. CDR1 is SEHNR, CDR2 FQNEAQ, per germline (reference sequence). CDR3 length: 12 amino acids. V lost 5 bases, J lost 5 bases, and 10 bases lay in between. The CDR3 nucleotides read TGTGCCAGCAGCCCCTGGGTGGACGAGCAGTACTTC. Encoded protein: CASSPWVDEQYF.

This clonotype was seen repeatedly, ten times or more. This chain links TRBV12-3 or TRBV12-4 with TRBJ2-5; 9 bases map to TRBD2. Trimming took 3 bases from V and 2 from J; bases not matched to a gene: 4. The CDR3 contains 15 residues. CDR3 loop: CASSFASGAQETQYF. Written as DNA, the CDR3 is TGTGCCAGCAGTTTCGCTAGCGGGGCGCAAGAGACCCAGTACTTC.

This clonotype was recorded at least ten times. The chain has TRBV12-3 or TRBV12-4 and TRBJ1-5, with TRBD1 matching 7 bases. V shed 8 bases and J 0 bases; nucleotides not matched to a gene: 1. The CDR3 totals 13 residues. CDR3 nucleotide sequence: TGTGCCAGCGGGACAGCTAGCAATCAGCCCCAGCATTTT. Translation gives CASGTASNQPQHF.

Many counts were recorded for this clonotype. Here the CDR3 reads CASSGYSTDTQYF. Here the CDR3 DNA reads TGTGCCAGCAGCGGCTACTCCACAGATACGCAGTATTTT. The rearrangement joins TRBV11-3 to TRBJ2-3; no reliable D call. Germline CDR1 SGHNT, CDR2 YENEEA. Trimming stripped 5 bases from V and 2 bases from J, with 8 bases between. The CDR3 sequence is 13 residues long.